This is a list of T cell receptor beta chains from one sample in a study of shared clonotypes between healthy human individuals. Measured with immunoSEQ multiplex PCR; TCRdb has only the in-frame clones, and not every one. The data show approximately 720,000 clones, 92% seen once. Sequencing was performed on naive CD8+ T cells sorted from blood. The receptors here all came from a man aged 30 to 45 in good health. CDR3s include the opening cysteine and the closing phenylalanine or tryptophan. D genes are given only for firm matches. Clone sizes are given selectively: once, few, many, or a class where the clone is expanded.

d_call | clone_size | j_call | cdr3_length | v_call | cdr3_nt | cdr3_aa
- | - | TRBJ1-1 | 13 | TRBV7-8 | TGTGCCAGCACCTCCAACGCCAACACTGAAGCTTTCTTT | CASTSNANTEAFF
- | - | TRBJ1-1 | 12 | TRBV7-9 | TGTGCCAGCAGCTTTTCGACCACTGAAGCTTTCTTT | CASSFSTTEAFF
- | once | TRBJ2-2 | 14 | TRBV27 | TGTGCCAGCAGTCCGCGCCACGCGATCGGGGAGCTGTTTTTT | CASSPRHAIGELFF
- | - | TRBJ2-7 | 17 | TRBV27 | TGTGCCAGCAGTTTATTTTGGGGGGACGGACCTACCTACGAGCAGTACTTC | CASSLFWGDGPTYEQYF
- | - | TRBJ2-3 | 12 | TRBV29-1 | TGCAGCGTTGACCTTCTCACAGATACGCAGTATTTT | CSVDLLTDTQYF
TRBD1 | - | TRBJ1-2 | 15 | TRBV6-1 | TGTGCCAGCAGTGAAAGACAGGGGGCGTTGAGTGGCTACACCTTC | CASSERQGALSGYTF
- | - | TRBJ2-2 | 15 | TRBV27 | TGTGCCAGCAGTCCGAGGGACCCATACACCGGGGAGCTGTTTTTT | CASSPRDPYTGELFF
TRBD2 | - | TRBJ2-1 | 14 | TRBV2 | TGTGCCGGGACTAGCGGGAGAGTTAACAATGAGCAGTTCTTC | CAGTSGRVNNEQFF
TRBD2 | - | TRBJ2-3 | 16 | TRBV6-1 | TGTGCCAGCAGTGAAGCGCGGGGGGGACTCACAGATACGCAGTATTTT | CASSEARGGLTDTQYF
TRBD2 | - | TRBJ2-7 | 14 | TRBV5-6 | TGTGCCAGCAGCCTTAGCGGGAGCGTCGACGAGCAGTACTTC | CASSLSGSVDEQYF
- | - | TRBJ1-1 | 15 | TRBV5-1 | TGCGCCAGCAGCTCGCCGGACGGGATGAACACTGAAGCTTTCTTT | CASSSPDGMNTEAFF
TRBD1 | few | TRBJ1-2 | 15 | TRBV7-9 | TGTGCCAGCAGCCCAACGTTAGGGGGCGCGTATGGCTACACCTTC | CASSPTLGGAYGYTF
- | - | TRBJ2-1 | 13 | TRBV7-6 | TGTGCCAGCAGCTTAGAACTGGACAATGAGCAGTTCTTC | CASSLELDNEQFF
TRBD2 | once | TRBJ2-1 | 14 | TRBV10-3 | TGTGCCATCAGGCGGGAGAACTCCTACAATGAGCAGTTCTTC | CAIRRENSYNEQFF
- | - | TRBJ2-7 | 12 | TRBV7-9 | TGTGCCAGCAGCTTTGGCGATTACGAGCAGTACTTC | CASSFGDYEQYF
- | few | TRBJ2-1 | 14 | TRBV27 | TGTGCCAGCAGTTTAGGGAGCTCCTACAATGAGCAGTTCTTC | CASSLGSSYNEQFF
- | - | TRBJ2-2 | 16 | TRBV7-9 | TGTGCCAGCAGCCTTATCCCTCAGATTCCGATCGGGGAGCTGTTTTTT | CASSLIPQIPIGELFF
- | - | TRBJ2-7 | 16 | TRBV27 | TGTGCCAGCAGTCCACTAACCGGGGCGTACTCCTACGAGCAGTACTTC | CASSPLTGAYSYEQYF
- | - | TRBJ2-2 | 13 | TRBV30 | TGTGCCTGGAGTGGGAGAAACACCGGGGAGCTGTTTTTT | CAWSGRNTGELFF
TRBD2 | - | TRBJ2-7 | 16 | TRBV28 | TGTGCCAGCAGAAATATAGCGGGAGTGGGGTCCTACGAGCAGTACTTC | CASRNIAGVGSYEQYF
- | once | TRBJ2-3 | 14 | TRBV7-9 | TGTGCCAGCAGCTTACCCCCTAGCACAGATACGCAGTATTTT | CASSLPPSTDTQYF
TRBD2 | - | TRBJ2-7 | 13 | TRBV15 | TGTGCCACCAGGGGGGGGAGGTCCTACGAGCAGTACTTC | CATRGGRSYEQYF
- | - | TRBJ2-1 | 15 | TRBV29-1 | TGCAGCGTTGAACTCTTTGGGGTAGGGCAGGTTGAGCAGTTCTTC | CSVELFGVGQVEQFF
TRBD1 | - | TRBJ2-7 | 15 | TRBV5-1 | TGCGCCAGCAGTTCCGGACAGGGGATAGCCTACGAGCAGTACTTC | CASSSGQGIAYEQYF
- | - | TRBJ2-3 | 14 | TRBV28 | TGTGCCAGCAGGTCGACATCCTACACAGATACGCAGTATTTT | CASRSTSYTDTQYF
TRBD2 | - | TRBJ2-5 | 15 | TRBV9 | TGTGCCAGCAGCGAACTAGCGGGCTTGAGAGAGACCCAGTACTTC | CASSELAGLRETQYF
- | once | TRBJ2-7 | 16 | TRBV27 | TGTGCCAGCAGAATCACGGGTGAGGCAGCCTCCTACGAGCAGTACTTC | CASRITGEAASYEQYF
- | - | TRBJ2-7 | 14 | TRBV13 | TGTGCCAGCAGCTTAGGGCTGGGAACCTACGAGCAGTACTTC | CASSLGLGTYEQYF
- | - | TRBJ2-7 | 15 | TRBV28 | TGTGCCAGCAGTTTATCGGTCGGAAGTGCCTACGAGCAGTACTTC | CASSLSVGSAYEQYF
- | once | TRBJ2-1 | 13 | TRBV7-9 | TGTGCCAGCAGCCTTCCCAGCAACAATGAGCAGTTCTTC | CASSLPSNNEQFF
TRBD1 | - | TRBJ1-5 | 17 | TRBV28 | TGTGCCAGCAGCCTAGACAGGGACCGAAATAGCAATCAGCCCCAGCATTTT | CASSLDRDRNSNQPQHF
- | - | TRBJ2-7 | 13 | TRBV4-3 | TGCGCCAGCAGCCACGGGGGAAACTACGAGCAGTACTTC | CASSHGGNYEQYF
- | - | TRBJ2-5 | 14 | TRBV27 | TGTGCCAGCAGTTTATTGGGGAGCGGGGAGACCCAGTACTTC | CASSLLGSGETQYF
- | - | TRBJ1-5 | 15 | TRBV7-2 | TGTGCCAGCAGCTTATATCTGGGAGTAAATCAGCCCCAGCATTTT | CASSLYLGVNQPQHF
TRBD2 | - | TRBJ2-1 | 15 | TRBV5-4 | TGTGCCAGCCCCGGGACTAGCGGGAACTTGGATGAGCAGTTCTTC | CASPGTSGNLDEQFF
- | - | TRBJ2-7 | 12 | TRBV18 | TGTGCCAGCTCACCCGGGCCTGAAGAGCAGTACTTC | CASSPGPEEQYF
TRBD2 | once | TRBJ2-1 | 18 | TRBV13 | TGTGCCAGCAGCTTATCTATCTGGACTAGCGGGAGTGTCGATGAGCAGTTCTTC | CASSLSIWTSGSVDEQFF
TRBD2 | - | TRBJ2-1 | 16 | TRBV7-9 | TGTGCCAGCAGCCGAAGAACTAGCGGGACAGGAGACGAGCAGTTCTTC | CASSRRTSGTGDEQFF
TRBD2 | - | TRBJ2-1 | 15 | TRBV2 | TGTGCCAGCAGTGTCGGCGGGAGCTCCTACAATGAGCAGTTCTTC | CASSVGGSSYNEQFF
TRBD2 | - | TRBJ2-3 | 14 | TRBV30 | TGTGCCTGGAGCTTGGGGGCGGGAGGTGATACGCAGTATTTT | CAWSLGAGGDTQYF
- | - | TRBJ2-2 | 13 | TRBV6-5 | TGTGCCAGCAGTTATGTGGGGTCCGGGGAGCTGTTTTTT | CASSYVGSGELFF